This T cell receptor beta chain was sequenced during a study of CD8 T cells in ankylosing spondylitis. For TCR beta, libraries came from quantitative 5'-RACE with molecular barcodes. TCRdb passed the 5' RACE reads through MiXCR, listing each CDR3 protein once. The data contain just over 350,000 distinct CDR3 sequences, 20% of them singletons. About this clonotype: What it binds is not known.

Germline V gene sequence: CDR1 MNHNS, CDR2 SASEGT. With V trimmed by 6 bases and J by 4 bases, 11 bases remained unmatched. CDR3 length equals 16 residues. Study-wide findings and caveats: Researchers reportedly found disease-linked clones significantly enriched in matched ankylosing spondylitis synovial fluid. Disease-associated clones were CD8+ and fairly uncommon in peripheral blood.

The receptor comes from a male donor with ankylosing spondylitis or in good health (not recorded which). The sample was blood, either unsorted or a sorted T cell fraction (not recorded which). This sequence joins TRBV6-1 and TRBJ2-1, with 8 nucleotides matching TRBD1. The DNA of the CDR3 is TGTGCCAGCAGCCATGAGGGGGACAGGCTTTACAATGAGCAGTTCTTC. Translated: CASSHEGDRLYNEQFF.